The entry below describes one T cell receptor beta chain. Its target is not known. The data are from a study of identical twins. Findings and limits, study-wide: With beta out-of-frame sequences, excess sharing by twins was weaker. Cord blood beta clonotypes that were abundant carried fewer insertions, and memory repertoires showed no such trend. The conclusions drew on cross-sectional statistical analysis instead of tracking the same donors.

TCRdb fed the 5' RACE reads into MiXCR, producing one record per CDR3 protein. The repertoire holds about 530,000 distinct CDR3 sequences, roughly 15% seen once, with about 0.47% in the top ten. CDR1 is LNHNV, CDR2 YYDKDF, per germline (reference sequence). The length of the CDR3 is 16 residues. Deletions cut 5 bases from V and 5 bases from J, with 21 bases between. The same sample was also studied in work on yellow fever vaccine responses in identical twins. Per that study: Twins reportedly showed a vaccine T cell response that seemed partly convergent and partly personalized.

Sequencing input: CD4+ T cells sorted from blood. J is TRBJ1-2 and V is TRBV15, with D unresolved. The receptor was derived from a woman aged 18-29 years in good health. CDR3 coding DNA: TGTGCCACCAGCGCGGCCGTGCGGGGAATAGGATATGGCTACACCTTC. Protein: CATSAAVRGIGYGYTF.